This TCR beta chain was recorded in a study of OX40 agonist ivuxolimab in advanced cancers. Study-level information: Patients were treated with intravenous ivuxolimab, dosed at 0.01 to 10 mg/kg and infused every 2 weeks. Study findings and constraints: Averaged across samples, CD8+ T cells carried more expanded clones than CD4+ did. Both CD4+ and CD8+ T cell populations in blood had undergone clonal expansion by week 6 at 0.1 to 3.0 mg/kg.

The J segment lost 4 bases and the V segment lost 4 bases, leaving 7 bases of the junction unmatched. The CDR3 covers 15 residues. Germline V gene sequence: CDR1 SGHRS, CDR2 YFSETQ. This clone was picked up one time. Its antigen is not identified. Enrollment shut out patients with autoimmune disease history or systemic immunosuppression. Sequenced by immunoSEQ multiplex PCR; TCRdb stores in-frame clones only, minus some. The table lists 50,000 to 75,000 clones, about nine tenths of them singletons, with 1% to 1.5% in the top ten. The chain is built from TRBV5-1 and TRBJ2-5; 10 nucleotides align to TRBD2. The sample consisted of CD4+ or CD8+ T cells sorted from blood, taken in a trial of the OX40 agonist ivuxolimab. This clonotype originated in an adult with an advanced solid tumor such as melanoma, head and neck, liver or kidney cancer. The CDR3 region is CASSDLAGAGETQYF. CDR3 nucleotides: TGCGCCAGCAGCGATCTAGCGGGAGCGGGAGAGACCCAGTACTTC.